This T cell receptor beta chain was sequenced in a study of OX40 agonist ivuxolimab in advanced cancers. Study background: Patients treated during dose escalation were battling hepatocellular carcinoma, melanoma, renal cell or head and neck cancer. Three patients got partial responses; one had hepatocellular carcinoma and two had cutaneous melanoma.

TCRdb keeps only in-frame clones here, not all; method: immunoSEQ multiplex PCR. The profile shows 50,000 to 85,000 clones, 80% to 85% of them singletons. Losses at the gene ends were 6 bases for V and 6 bases for J; bases not matched to a gene: 13. This CDR3 is 16 amino acids long. Germline assignment: CDR1 LNHDA and CDR2 SQIVND (reference sequence). Autoimmune disease history or systemic immunosuppression meant exclusion. The sequences come from CD4+ or CD8+ T cells sorted from blood, collected in a trial of the OX40 agonist ivuxolimab. The chain uses TRBV19 and TRBJ1-5, with 8 positions matching TRBD1. The sequence was obtained from an adult with an advanced solid tumor such as melanoma, head and neck, liver or kidney cancer. The CDR3 DNA follows: TGTGCCAGTAGGAGCTCACAGGGGGTTGGGCCTCAGCCCCAGCATTTT. Translating gives CASRSSQGVGPQPQHF.